This T cell receptor (beta chain) derives from a study of T cells in Graves' hyperthyroidism and ophthalmopathy. Comment on this clonotype: One end of the junction varies from germline; a read error may be responsible.

Germline V gene sequence: CDR1 SGHRS, CDR2 YFSETQ. This CDR3 region has 18 residues. Researchers barred patients who had uncontrolled infection, other autoimmune disease, pregnancy or lactation. The diagnoses drew upon clinical symptoms, serum thyroxine and TRAb, thyroid ultrasound and orbital computed tomography. Fresh peripheral blood, around 10 ml, yielded the PBMCs. Amplified regions were TCR beta CDR3 sequences from RNA transcripts. First-round RT-PCR targeting the TCR CDR3 was performed with the HTBI primer set. TCRdb analysed the multiplex PCR reads with MiXCR anew, one entry per CDR3 protein. The repertoire consists of about 380,000 distinct CDR3 sequences, with approximately 15% occurring once and the leading ten covering approximately 9.9%.

Sequencing was performed on blood. The rearrangement links TRBV5-1 to TRBJ2-1; 9 positions match TRBD2. The clonotype comes from a woman aged 55-75 years with Graves' hyperthyroidism. The CDR3 sequence is CASSSGLAQVSSYNEQSF. The CDR3 coding sequence is TGCGCCAGCAGCTCAGGACTAGCGCAAGTTAGCTCCTACAATGAGCAGTCCTTC.